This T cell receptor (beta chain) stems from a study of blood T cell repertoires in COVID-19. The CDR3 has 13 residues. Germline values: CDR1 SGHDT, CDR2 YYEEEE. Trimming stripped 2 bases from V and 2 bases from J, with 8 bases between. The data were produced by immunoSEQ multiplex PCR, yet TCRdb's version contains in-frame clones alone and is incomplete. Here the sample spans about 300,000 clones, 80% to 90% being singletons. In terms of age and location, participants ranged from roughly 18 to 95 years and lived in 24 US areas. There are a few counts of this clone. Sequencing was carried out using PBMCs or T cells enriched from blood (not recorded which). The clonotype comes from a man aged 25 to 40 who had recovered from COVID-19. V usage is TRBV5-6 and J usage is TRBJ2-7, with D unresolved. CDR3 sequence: CASSLRGTYEQYF. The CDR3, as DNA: TGTGCCAGCAGCTTACGCGGAACCTACGAGCAGTACTTC.